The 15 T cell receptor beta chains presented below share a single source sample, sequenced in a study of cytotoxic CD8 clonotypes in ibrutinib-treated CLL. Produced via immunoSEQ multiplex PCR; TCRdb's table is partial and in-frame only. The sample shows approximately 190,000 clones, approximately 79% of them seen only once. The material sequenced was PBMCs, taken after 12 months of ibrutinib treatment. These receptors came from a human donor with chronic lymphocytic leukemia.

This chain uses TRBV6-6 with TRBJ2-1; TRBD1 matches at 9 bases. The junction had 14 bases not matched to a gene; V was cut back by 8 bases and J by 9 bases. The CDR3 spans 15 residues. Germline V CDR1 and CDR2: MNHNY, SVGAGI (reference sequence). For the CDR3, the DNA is TGTGCCAGCCGGGCCCCGTGGACAGGGGACGGTGAGCAGTTCTTC. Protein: CASRAPWTGDGEQFF.

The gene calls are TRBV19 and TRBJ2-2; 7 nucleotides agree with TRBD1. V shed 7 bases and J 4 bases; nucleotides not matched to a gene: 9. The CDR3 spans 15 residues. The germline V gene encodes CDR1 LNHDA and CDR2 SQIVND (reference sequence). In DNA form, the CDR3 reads TGTGCCAGTAAAGGGGAACAGGGGTTCACCGGGGAGCTGTTTTTT. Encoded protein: CASKGEQGFTGELFF.

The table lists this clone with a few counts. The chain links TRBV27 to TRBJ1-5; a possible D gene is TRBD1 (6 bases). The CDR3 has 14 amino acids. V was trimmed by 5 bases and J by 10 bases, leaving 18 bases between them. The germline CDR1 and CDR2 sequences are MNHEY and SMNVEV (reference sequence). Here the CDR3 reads CASSQQGSKLPQHF. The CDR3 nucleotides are TGTGCCAGCAGTCAACAGGGAAGTAAGCTTCCCCAGCATTTT.

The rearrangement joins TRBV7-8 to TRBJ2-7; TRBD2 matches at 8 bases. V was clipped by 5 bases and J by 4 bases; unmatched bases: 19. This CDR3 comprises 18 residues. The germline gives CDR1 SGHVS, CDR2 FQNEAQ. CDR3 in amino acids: CASSTRGHGGRRSYEQYF. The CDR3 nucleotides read TGTGCCAGCAGCACTAGGGGCCACGGCGGGAGGAGGTCGTACGAGCAGTACTTC. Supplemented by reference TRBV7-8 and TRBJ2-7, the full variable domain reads GAGVSQSPRYKVAKRGQDVALRCDPISGHVSLFWYQQALGQGPEFLTYFQNEAQLDKSGLPSDRFFAERPEGSVSTLKIQRTQQEDSAVYLCASSTRGHGGRRSYEQYFGPGTRLTVT.

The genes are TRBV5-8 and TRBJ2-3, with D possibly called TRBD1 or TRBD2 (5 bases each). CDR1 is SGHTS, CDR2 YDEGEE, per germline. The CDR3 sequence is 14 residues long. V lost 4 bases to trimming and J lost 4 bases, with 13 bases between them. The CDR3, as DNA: TGTGCCAGCAGCGGCTCTGGGGGATCAGATACGCAGTATTTT. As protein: CASSGSGGSDTQYF.

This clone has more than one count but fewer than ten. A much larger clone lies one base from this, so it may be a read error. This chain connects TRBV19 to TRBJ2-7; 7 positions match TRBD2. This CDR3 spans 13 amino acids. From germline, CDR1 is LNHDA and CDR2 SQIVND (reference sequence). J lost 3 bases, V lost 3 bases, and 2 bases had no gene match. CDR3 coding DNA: TGTGCCAGTAGTATGGGGGAGGGCTACGAGCAGTACTTC. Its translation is CASSMGEGYEQYF.

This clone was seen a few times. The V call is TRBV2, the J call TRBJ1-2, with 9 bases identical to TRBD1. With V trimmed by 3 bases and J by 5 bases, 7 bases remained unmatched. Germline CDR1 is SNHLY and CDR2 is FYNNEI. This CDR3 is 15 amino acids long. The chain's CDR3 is CASSDYTGGSYGYTF. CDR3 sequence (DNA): TGTGCCAGCAGTGATTACACAGGGGGCTCTTATGGCTACACCTTC.

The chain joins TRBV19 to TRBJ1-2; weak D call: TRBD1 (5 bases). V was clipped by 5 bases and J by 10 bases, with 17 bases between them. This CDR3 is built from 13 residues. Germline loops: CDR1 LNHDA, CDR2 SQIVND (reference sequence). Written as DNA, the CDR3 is TGTGCCAGTAGTCAGGGACCCCGAATGGACTACACCTTC. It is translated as CASSQGPRMDYTF.

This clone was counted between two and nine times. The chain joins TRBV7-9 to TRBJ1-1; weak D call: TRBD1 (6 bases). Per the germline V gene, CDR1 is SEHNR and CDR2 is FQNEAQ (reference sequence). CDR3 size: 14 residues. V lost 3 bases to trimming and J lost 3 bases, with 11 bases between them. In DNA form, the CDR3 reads TGTGCCAGCAGCTTGAAGGGGGAGGACACTGAAGCTTTCTTT. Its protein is CASSLKGEDTEAFF. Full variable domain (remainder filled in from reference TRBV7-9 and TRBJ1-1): DTGVSQNPRHKITKRGQNVTFRCDPISEHNRLYWYRQTLGQGPEFLTYFQNEAQLEKSRLLSDRFSAERPKGSFSTLEIQRTEQGDSAMYLCASSLKGEDTEAFFGQGTRLTVV.

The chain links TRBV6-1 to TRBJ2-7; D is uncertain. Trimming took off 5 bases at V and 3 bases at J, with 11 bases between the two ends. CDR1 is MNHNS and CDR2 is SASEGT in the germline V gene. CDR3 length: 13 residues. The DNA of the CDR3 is TGTGCCAGCAGTCTTAGTAAGATCTACGAGCAGTACTTC. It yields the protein CASSLSKIYEQYF.

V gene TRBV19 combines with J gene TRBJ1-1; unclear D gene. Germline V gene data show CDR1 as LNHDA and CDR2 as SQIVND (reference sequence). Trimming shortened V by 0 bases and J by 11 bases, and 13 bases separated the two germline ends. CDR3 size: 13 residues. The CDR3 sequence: CASSIEGGWSAFF. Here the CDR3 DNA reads TGTGCCAGTAGTATAGAGGGAGGATGGTCGGCTTTCTTT.

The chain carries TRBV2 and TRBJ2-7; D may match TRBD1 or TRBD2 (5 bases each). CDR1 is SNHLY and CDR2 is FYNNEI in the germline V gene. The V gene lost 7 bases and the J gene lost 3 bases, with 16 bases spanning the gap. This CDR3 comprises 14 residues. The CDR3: CASIGAGQDYEQYF. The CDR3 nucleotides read TGTGCCAGCATCGGGGCGGGCCAGGACTACGAGCAGTACTTC.

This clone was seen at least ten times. CDR3: CASSPPPGRGGSPLHF. For the CDR3, the DNA is TGTGCCAGCAGTCCCCCGCCAGGCAGGGGAGGTTCACCCCTCCACTTT. The J gene is TRBJ1-6, the V gene TRBV27, with TRBD1 as a possible D gene (6 bases). The CDR3 covers 16 residues. CDR1 is MNHEY and CDR2 is SMNVEV in the germline V gene (reference sequence). V was cut by 5 bases and J by 9 bases, with 20 bases left in between.

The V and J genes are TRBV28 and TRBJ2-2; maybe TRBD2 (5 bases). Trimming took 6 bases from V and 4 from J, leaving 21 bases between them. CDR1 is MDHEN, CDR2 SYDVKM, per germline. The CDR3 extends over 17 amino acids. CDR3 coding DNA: TGTGCCAGCAGCCGAGGGTGGGGTGAGGGTCGCACCGGGGAGCTGTTTTTT. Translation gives CASSRGWGEGRTGELFF.

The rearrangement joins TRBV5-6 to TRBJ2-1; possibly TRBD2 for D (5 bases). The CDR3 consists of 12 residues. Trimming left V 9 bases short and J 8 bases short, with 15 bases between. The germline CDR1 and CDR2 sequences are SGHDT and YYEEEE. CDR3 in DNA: TGTGCCACCTCGGGGTTGTCTGATGAGCAGTTCTTC. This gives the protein CATSGLSDEQFF. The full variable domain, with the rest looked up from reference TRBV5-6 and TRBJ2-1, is DAGVTQSPTHLIKTRGQQVTLRCSPKSGHDTVSWYQQALGQGPQFIFQYYEEEERQRGNFPDRFSGHQFPNYSSELNVNALLLGDSALYLCATSGLSDEQFFGPGTRLTVL.